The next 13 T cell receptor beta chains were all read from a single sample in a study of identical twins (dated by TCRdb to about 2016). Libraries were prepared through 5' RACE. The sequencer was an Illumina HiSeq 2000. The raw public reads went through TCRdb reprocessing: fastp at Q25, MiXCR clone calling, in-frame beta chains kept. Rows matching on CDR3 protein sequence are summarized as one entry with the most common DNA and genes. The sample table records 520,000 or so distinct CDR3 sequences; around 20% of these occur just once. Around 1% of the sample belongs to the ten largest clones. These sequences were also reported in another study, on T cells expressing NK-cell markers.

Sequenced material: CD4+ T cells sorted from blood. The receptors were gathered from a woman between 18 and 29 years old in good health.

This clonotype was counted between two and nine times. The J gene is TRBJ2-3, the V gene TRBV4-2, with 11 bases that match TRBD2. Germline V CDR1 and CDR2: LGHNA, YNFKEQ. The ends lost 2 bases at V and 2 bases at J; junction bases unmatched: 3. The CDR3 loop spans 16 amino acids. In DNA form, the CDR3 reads TGTGCCAGCAGCCAAAGACTAGCGGGGTCCACAGATACGCAGTATTTT. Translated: CASSQRLAGSTDTQYF.

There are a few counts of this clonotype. For the CDR3, the DNA is TGCAGTGCTAGACCTAACACTGAAGCTTTCTTT. This codes for CSARPNTEAFF. The gene calls are TRBV20-1 and TRBJ1-1; the D is unclear. Per the germline V gene, CDR1 is DFQATT and CDR2 is SNEGSKA (reference sequence). This CDR3 contains 11 residues. V was cut by 2 bases and J by 2 bases, with 3 bases left in between.

DNA for the CDR3: TGCGCCAGCAGCAACGAGCGCGGCACAGATACGCAGTATTTT. Its translation is CASSNERGTDTQYF. This chain uses TRBV5-1 with TRBJ2-3; unclear D gene. Trimming removed 4 bases from V and 1 base from J, with 10 bases in between. The length of the CDR3 is 14 residues. The germline gives CDR1 SGHRS, CDR2 YFSETQ. The complete variable domain, with remaining parts taken from reference TRBV5-1 and TRBJ2-3, reads KAGVTQTPRYLIKTRGQQVTLSCSPISGHRSVSWYQQTPGQGLQFLFEYFSETQRNKGNFPGRFSGRQFSNSRSEMNVSTLELGDSALYLCASSNERGTDTQYFGPGTRLTVL.

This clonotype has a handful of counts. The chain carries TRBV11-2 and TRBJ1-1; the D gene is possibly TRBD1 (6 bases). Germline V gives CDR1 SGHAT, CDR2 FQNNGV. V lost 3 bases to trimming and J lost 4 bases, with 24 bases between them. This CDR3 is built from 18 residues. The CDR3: CASSLETGKSSWSTEAFF. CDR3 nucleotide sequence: TGTGCCAGCAGCTTGGAGACAGGAAAGTCCTCCTGGAGCACTGAAGCTTTCTTT. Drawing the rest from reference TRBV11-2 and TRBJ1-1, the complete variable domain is EAGVAQSPRYKIIEKRQSVAFWCNPISGHATLYWYQQILGQGPKLLIQFQNNGVVDDSQLPKDRFSAERLKGVDSTLKIQPAKLEDSAVYLCASSLETGKSSWSTEAFFGQGTRLTVV.

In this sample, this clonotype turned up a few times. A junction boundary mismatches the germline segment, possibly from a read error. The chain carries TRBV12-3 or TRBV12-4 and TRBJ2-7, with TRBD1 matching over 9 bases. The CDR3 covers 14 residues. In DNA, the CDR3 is TGCGCCAGCAGCTCCGGACAGGGGAACTACGAGCAGTACTTC. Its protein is CASSSGQGNYEQYF.

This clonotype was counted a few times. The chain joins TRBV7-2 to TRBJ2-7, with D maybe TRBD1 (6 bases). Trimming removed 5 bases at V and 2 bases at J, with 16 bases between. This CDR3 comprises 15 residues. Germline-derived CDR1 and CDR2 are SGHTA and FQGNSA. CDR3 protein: CASSIDATGPYEQYF. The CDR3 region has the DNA TGTGCCAGCAGCATTGATGCGACAGGTCCCTACGAGCAGTACTTC. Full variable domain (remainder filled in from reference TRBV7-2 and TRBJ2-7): GAGVSQSPSNKVTEKGKDVELRCDPISGHTALYWYRQSLGQGLEFLIYFQGNSAPDKSGLPSDRFSAERTGGSVSTLTIQRTQQEDSAVYLCASSIDATGPYEQYFGPGTRLTVT.

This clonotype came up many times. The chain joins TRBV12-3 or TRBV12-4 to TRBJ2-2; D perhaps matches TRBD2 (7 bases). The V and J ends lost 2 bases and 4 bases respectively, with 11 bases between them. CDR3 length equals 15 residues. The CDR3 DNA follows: TGTGCCAGCAGTTTACGGGGGGCGGTCACCGGGGAGCTGTTTTTT. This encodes CASSLRGAVTGELFF.

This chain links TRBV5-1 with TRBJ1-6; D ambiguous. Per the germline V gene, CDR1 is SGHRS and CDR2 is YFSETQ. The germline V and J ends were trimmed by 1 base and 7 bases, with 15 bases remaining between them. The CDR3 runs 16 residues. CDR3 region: CASSLRASLGNSPLHF. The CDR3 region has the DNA TGCGCCAGCAGCTTGAGGGCGTCACTCGGAAATTCACCCCTCCACTTT.

CDR3 bases: TGCAGTGCTAGGAGTACCACAGGGACCGGGGAGCTGTTTTTT. This codes for CSARSTTGTGELFF. The V gene is TRBV20-1, the J gene TRBJ2-2, with D possibly TRBD1 on 6 matching bases. The CDR3 consists of 14 residues. Germline CDR1 is DFQATT and CDR2 is SNEGSKA (reference sequence). Trimming removed 3 bases from V and 5 bases from J, with 13 bases in between.

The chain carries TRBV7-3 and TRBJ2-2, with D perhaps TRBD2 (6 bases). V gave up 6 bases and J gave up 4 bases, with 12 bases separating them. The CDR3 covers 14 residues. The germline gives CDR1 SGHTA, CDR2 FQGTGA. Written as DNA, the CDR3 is TGTGCCAGCAGGACGGGAGCGGGCACCGGGGAGCTGTTTTTT. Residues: CASRTGAGTGELFF.

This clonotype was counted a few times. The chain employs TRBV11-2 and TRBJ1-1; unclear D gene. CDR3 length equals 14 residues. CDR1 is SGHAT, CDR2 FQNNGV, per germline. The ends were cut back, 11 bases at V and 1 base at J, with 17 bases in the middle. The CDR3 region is CASTRGLSNTEAFF. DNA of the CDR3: TGTGCCTCCACCCGGGGTCTATCGAACACTGAAGCTTTCTTT.

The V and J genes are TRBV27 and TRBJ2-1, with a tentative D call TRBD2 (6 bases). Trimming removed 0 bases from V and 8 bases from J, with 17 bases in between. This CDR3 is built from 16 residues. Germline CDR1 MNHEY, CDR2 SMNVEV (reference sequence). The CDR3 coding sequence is TGTGCCAGCAGTTTATCTCGCCGGGAGAGGTATTATGAGCAGTTCTTC. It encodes CASSLSRRERYYEQFF.

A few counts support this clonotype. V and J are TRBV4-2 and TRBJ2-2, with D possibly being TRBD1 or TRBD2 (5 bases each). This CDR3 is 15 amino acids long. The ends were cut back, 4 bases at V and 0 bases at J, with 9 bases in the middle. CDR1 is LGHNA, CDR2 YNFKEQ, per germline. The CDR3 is CASSPGPANTGELFF. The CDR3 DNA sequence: TGTGCCAGCAGCCCGGGACCTGCGAACACCGGGGAGCTGTTTTTT.